Included here is one TCR beta chain sequence, with context. Its antigen has not been determined. Per-base quality was not reported, and no clone a single base away is much larger than it. Libraries were constructed by the immunoSEQ multiplex PCR assay. The table comes from immuneACCESS by way of TCRdb, which keeps in-frame sequences with V and J called. Part of the clones is missing from these tables; in studies checked, under half for an unresolved V gene and the rest for unknown reasons. The sample table contains about 50,000 clones; only one count was recorded for roughly 89% of them. The top ten constitute 12% of the sample. Patients with melanoma were used as donors. This record belongs to a study of CD4+ T cells in melanoma (dated by TCRdb to the early 2020s). With regard to the full study: The study examined neoantigen-specific CD4+ T cells in human melanoma. The paper as a whole reports these results and caveats: The report described a correlation between neoantigen-specific CD4+ T cells and the function of CD8+ T cells, macrophages and B cells. Neoantigen-specific CD4+ T cells in melanoma were reported to show diverse differentiation states.

Sequences were obtained from peripheral blood. The clonotype originates from a human donor with melanoma.

Here the CDR3 is given as CASGTSGALPTYEQYF. The DNA sequence is as follows: TGTGCCAGCGGGACTAGCGGGGCCTTACCGACCTACGAGCAGTACTTC. This sequence uses TRBV2 and TRBJ2-7, with 13 junctional bases fitting TRBD2. Counted from cysteine to phenylalanine, this CDR3 has 16 amino acids. The kept DNA is CDR3 alone, 48 bases in frame from the first base. V and J are trimmed by 8 bases and 2 bases, and the gene matches miss 9 bases of the junction. CDR1 SNHLY and CDR2 FYNNEI were looked up in the germline V gene. The CDR3 plus the reference TRBV2 and TRBJ2-7 genes for the other parts give the full variable domain: EPEVTQTPSHQVTQMGQEVILRCVPISNHLYFYWYRQILGQKVEFLVSFYNNEISEKSEIFDDQFSVERPDGSNFTLKIRSTKLEDSAMYFCASGTSGALPTYEQYFGPGTRLTVT.